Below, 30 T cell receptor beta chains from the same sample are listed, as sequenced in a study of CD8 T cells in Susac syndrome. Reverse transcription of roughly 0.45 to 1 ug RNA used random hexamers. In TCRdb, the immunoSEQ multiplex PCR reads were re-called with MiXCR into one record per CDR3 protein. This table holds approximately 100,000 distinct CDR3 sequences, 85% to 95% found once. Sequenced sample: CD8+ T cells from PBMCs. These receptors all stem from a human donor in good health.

CDR3 nucleotides: TGTGCCAGCAGCGTTTCTTCTGTGGGGAACACTGAAGCTTTCTTT. Translated: CASSVSSVGNTEAFF. The J gene is TRBJ1-1, the V gene TRBV9; D is unresolved. This CDR3 spans 15 amino acids. Trimming shortened V by 2 bases and J by 1 base, and 12 bases separated the two germline ends. Looked up from germline, CDR1 is SGDLS and CDR2 is YYNGEE.

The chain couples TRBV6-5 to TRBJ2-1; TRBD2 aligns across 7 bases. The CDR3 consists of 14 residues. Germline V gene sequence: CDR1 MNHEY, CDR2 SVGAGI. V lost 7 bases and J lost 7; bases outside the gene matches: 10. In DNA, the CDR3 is TGTGCCAGCAATTCCGTGACTAGCAATAATGAGCAGTTCTTC. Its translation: CASNSVTSNNEQFF.

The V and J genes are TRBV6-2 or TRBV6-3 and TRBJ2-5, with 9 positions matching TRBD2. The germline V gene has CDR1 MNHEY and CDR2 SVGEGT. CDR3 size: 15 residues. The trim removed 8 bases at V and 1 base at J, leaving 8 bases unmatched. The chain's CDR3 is CASGSSGEAQETQYF. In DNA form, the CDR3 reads TGTGCCAGCGGTTCTAGCGGGGAGGCCCAAGAGACCCAGTACTTC.

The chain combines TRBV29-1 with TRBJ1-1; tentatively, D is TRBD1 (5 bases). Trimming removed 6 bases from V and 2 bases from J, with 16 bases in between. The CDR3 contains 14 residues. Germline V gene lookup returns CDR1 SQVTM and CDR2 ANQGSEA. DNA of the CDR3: TGCAGCGTCGGGGCGGCGGGCCCTAACACTGAAGCTTTCTTT. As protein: CSVGAAGPNTEAFF.

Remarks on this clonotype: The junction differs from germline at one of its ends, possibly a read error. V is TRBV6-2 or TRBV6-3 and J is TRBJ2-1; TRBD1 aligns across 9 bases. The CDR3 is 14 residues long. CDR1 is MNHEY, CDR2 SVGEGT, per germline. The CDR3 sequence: CASSSGTGYTEQFF. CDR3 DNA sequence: TGTGCCAGCAGTTCAGGGACAGGGTACACTGAGCAGTTCTTC.

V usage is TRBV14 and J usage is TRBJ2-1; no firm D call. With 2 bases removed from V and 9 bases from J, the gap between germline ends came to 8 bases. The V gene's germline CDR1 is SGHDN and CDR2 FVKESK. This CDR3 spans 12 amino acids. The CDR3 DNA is TGTGCCAGCAGCCAATCAGGCAGTGAGCAGTTCTTC. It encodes CASSQSGSEQFF.

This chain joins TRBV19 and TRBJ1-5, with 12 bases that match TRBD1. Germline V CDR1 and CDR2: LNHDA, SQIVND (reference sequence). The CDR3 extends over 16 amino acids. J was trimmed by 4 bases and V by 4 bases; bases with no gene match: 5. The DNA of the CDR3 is TGTGCCAGTAGTAGGGGACAGGGGGCCTTTAATCAGCCCCAGCATTTT. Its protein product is CASSRGQGAFNQPQHF. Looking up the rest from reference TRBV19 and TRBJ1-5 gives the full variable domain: DGGITQSPKYLFRKEGQNVTLSCEQNLNHDAMYWYRQDPGQGLRLIYYSQIVNDFQKGDIAEGYSVSREKKESFPLTVTSAQKNPTAFYLCASSRGQGAFNQPQHFGDGTRLSIL.

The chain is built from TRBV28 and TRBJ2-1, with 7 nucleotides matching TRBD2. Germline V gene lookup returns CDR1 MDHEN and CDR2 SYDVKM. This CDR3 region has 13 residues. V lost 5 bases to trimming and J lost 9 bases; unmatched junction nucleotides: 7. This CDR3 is CASSRLAEPEQFF. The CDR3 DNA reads TGTGCCAGCAGTAGACTAGCTGAACCTGAGCAGTTCTTC.

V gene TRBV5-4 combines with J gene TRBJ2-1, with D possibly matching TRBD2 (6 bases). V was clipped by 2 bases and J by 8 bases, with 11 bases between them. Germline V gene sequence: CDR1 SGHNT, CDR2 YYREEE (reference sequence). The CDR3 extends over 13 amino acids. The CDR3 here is CASSFRESDEQFF. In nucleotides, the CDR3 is TGTGCCAGCAGCTTTCGGGAGAGCGATGAGCAGTTCTTC.

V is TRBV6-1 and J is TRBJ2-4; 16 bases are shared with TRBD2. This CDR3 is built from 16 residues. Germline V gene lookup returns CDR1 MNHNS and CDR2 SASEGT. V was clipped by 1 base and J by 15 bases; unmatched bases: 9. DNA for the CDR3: TGTGCCAGCAGTGAAGTTTTGGGGACTAGCGGGGGGGCCTCGTACTTC. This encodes CASSEVLGTSGGASYF.

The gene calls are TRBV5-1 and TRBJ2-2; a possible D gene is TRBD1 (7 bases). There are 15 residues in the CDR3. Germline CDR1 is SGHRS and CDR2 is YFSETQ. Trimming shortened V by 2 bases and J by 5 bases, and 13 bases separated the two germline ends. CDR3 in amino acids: CASSFQGGETGELFF. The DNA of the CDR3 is TGCGCCAGCAGCTTTCAGGGGGGAGAAACCGGGGAGCTGTTTTTT.

The CDR3 sequence is CASSIGNGNQPQHF. CDR3 nucleotides: TGTGCCAGTAGTATTGGGAATGGCAATCAGCCCCAGCATTTT. This chain uses TRBV19 with TRBJ1-5; D is unclear. Germline-derived CDR1 and CDR2 are LNHDA and SQIVND (reference sequence). Trimming took off 3 bases at V and 2 bases at J, with 8 bases between the two ends. The CDR3 consists of 14 residues.

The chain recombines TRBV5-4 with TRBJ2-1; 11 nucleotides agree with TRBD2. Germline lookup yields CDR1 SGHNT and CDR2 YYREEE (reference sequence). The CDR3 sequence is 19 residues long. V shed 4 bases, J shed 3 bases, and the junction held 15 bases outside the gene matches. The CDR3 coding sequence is TGTGCCAGCAGCCCCGACGCTAGCGGGAGGACGCATCTCTACAATGAGCAGTTCTTC. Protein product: CASSPDASGRTHLYNEQFF.

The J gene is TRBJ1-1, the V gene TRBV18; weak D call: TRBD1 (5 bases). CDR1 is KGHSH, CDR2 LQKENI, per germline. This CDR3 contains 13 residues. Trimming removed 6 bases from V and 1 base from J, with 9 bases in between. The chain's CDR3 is CASSSGQNTEAFF. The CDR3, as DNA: TGTGCCAGCTCCTCAGGACAGAACACTGAAGCTTTCTTT.

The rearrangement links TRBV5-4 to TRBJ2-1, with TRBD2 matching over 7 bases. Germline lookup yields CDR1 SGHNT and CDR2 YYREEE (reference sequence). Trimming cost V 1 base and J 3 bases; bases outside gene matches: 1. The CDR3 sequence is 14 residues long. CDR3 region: CASSLSGNYNEQFF. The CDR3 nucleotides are TGTGCCAGCAGCTTGAGCGGGAACTACAATGAGCAGTTCTTC. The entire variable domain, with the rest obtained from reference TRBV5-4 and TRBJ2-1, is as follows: ETGVTQSPTHLIKTRGQQVTLRCSSQSGHNTVSWYQQALGQGPQFIFQYYREEENGRGNFPPRFSGLQFPNYSSELNVNALELDDSALYLCASSLSGNYNEQFFGPGTRLTVL.

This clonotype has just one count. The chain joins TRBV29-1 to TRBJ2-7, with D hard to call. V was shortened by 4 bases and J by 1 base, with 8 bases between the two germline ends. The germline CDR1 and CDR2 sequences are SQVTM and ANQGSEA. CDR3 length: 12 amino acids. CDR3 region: CSVGKASYEQYF. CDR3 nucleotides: TGCAGCGTTGGCAAAGCGTCCTACGAGCAGTACTTC.

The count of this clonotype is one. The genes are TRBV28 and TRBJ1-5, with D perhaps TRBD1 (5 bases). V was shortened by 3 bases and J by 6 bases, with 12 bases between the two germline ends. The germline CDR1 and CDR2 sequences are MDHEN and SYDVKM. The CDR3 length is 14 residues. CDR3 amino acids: CASSLWQGGQPQHF. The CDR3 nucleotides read TGTGCCAGCAGTTTGTGGCAGGGCGGTCAGCCCCAGCATTTT.

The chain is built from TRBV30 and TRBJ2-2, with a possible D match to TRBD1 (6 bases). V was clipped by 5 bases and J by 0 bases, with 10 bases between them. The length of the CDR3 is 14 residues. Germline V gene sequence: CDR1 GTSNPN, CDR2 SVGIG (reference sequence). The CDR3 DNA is TGTGCCTGGGCCGGGACATCGAACACCGGGGAGCTGTTTTTT. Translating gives CAWAGTSNTGELFF. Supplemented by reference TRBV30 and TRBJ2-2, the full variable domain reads SQTIHQWPATLVQPVGSPLSLECTVEGTSNPNLYWYRQAAGRGLQLLFYSVGIGQISSEVPQNLSASRPQDRQFILSSKKLLLSDSGFYLCAWAGTSNTGELFFGEGSRLTVL.

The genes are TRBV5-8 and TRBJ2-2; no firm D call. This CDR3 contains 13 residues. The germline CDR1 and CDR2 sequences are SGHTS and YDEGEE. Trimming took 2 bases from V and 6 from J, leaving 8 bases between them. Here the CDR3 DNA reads TGTGCCAGCAGCTTTTTGATAGCCGGGGAGCTGTTTTTT. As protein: CASSFLIAGELFF.

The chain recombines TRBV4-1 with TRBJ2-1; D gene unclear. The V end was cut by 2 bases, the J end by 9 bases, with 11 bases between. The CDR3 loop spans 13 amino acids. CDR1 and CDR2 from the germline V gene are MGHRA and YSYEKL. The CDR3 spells CASSQRQNGEQFF. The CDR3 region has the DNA TGCGCCAGCAGCCAACGCCAGAACGGTGAGCAGTTCTTC.

The CDR3 nucleotides read TGTGCCAGCAGCAGCGGGACAGGGGTTAACTATGGCTACACCTTC. This gives the protein CASSSGTGVNYGYTF. The chain carries TRBV5-6 and TRBJ1-2; 10 bases map to TRBD1. The ends lost 4 bases at V and 1 base at J; junction bases unmatched: 4. The CDR3 length is 15 residues. CDR1 SGHDT and CDR2 YYEEEE come from the germline V gene. The full variable domain, in which reference TRBV5-6 and TRBJ1-2 provide the parts outside the CDR3, is DAGVTQSPTHLIKTRGQQVTLRCSPKSGHDTVSWYQQALGQGPQFIFQYYEEEERQRGNFPDRFSGHQFPNYSSELNVNALLLGDSALYLCASSSGTGVNYGYTFGSGTRLTVV.

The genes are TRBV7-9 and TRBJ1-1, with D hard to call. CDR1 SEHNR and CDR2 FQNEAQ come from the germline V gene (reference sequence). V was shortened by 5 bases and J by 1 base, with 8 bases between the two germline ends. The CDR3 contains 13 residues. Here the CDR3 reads CASSPRQNTEAFF. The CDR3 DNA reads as TGTGCCAGCAGCCCGAGACAGAACACTGAAGCTTTCTTT.

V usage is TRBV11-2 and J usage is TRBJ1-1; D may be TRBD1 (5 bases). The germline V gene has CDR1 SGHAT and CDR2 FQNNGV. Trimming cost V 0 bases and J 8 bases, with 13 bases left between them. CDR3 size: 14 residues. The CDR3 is CASSLDRQGLEAFF. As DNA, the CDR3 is TGTGCCAGCAGCTTAGATCGGCAGGGACTGGAAGCTTTCTTT.

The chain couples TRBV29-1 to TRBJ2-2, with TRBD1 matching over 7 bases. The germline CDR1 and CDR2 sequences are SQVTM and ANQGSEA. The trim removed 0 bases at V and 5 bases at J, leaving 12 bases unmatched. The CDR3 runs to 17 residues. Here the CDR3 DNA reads TGCAGCGTTGAAGATCCTTCGACAGGGAGAGGAACCGGGGAGCTGTTTTTT. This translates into CSVEDPSTGRGTGELFF.

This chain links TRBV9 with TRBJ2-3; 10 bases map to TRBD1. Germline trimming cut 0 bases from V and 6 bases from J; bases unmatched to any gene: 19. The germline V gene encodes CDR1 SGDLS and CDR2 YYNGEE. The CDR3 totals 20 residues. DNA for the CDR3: TGTGCCAGCAGCGTAGATGGAAGTCTATACGGGACAGGGGTTTCGGATACGCAGTATTTT. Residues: CASSVDGSLYGTGVSDTQYF. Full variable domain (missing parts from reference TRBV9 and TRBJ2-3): DSGVTQTPKHLITATGQRVTLRCSPRSGDLSVYWYQQSLDQGLQFLIQYYNGEERAKGNILERFSAQQFPDLHSELNLSSLELGDSALYFCASSVDGSLYGTGVSDTQYFGPGTRLTVL.

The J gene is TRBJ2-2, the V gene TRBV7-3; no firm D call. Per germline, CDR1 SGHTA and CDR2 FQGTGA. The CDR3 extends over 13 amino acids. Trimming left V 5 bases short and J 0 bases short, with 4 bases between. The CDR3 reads CASSRPNTGELFF. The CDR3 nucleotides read TGTGCCAGCAGCAGACCGAACACCGGGGAGCTGTTTTTT.

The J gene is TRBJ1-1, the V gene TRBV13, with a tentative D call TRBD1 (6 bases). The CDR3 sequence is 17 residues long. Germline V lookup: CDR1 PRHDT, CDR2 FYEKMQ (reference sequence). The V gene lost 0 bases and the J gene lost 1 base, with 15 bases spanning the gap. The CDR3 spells CASSLGGQGLKNTEAFF. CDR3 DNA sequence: TGTGCCAGCAGCTTAGGGGGGCAGGGGCTGAAGAACACTGAAGCTTTCTTT.

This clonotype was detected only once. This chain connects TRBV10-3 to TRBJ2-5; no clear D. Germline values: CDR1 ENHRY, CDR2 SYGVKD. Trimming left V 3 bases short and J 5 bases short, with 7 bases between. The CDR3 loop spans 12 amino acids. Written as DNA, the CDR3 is TGTGCCATCAGTGATGGGGTCGAGACCCAGTACTTC. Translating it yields CAISDGVETQYF.

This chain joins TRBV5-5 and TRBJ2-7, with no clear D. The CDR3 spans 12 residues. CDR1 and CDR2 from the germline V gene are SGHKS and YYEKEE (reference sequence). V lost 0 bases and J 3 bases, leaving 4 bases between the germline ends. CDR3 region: CASSLDYYEQYF. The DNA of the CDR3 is TGTGCCAGCAGCTTGGATTACTACGAGCAGTACTTC.

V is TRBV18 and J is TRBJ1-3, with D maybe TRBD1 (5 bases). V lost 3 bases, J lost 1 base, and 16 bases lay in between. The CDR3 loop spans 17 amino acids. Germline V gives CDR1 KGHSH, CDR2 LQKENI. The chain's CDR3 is CASSPTAGPLSGNTIYF. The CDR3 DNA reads TGTGCCAGCTCACCTACCGCGGGGCCCCTATCTGGAAACACCATATATTTT.